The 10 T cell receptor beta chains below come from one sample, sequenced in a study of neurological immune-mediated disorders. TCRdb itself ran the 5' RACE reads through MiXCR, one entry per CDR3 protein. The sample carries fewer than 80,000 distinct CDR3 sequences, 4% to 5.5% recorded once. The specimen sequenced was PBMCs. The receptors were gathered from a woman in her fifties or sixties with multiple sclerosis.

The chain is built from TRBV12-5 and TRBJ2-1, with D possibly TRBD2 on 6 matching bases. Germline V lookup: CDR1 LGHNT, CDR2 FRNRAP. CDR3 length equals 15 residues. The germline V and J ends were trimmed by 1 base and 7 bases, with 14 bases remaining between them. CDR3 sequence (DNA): TGTGCTAGTGGTTTGGAGGCGGGATTTAGGAATGAGCAGTTCTTC. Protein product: CASGLEAGFRNEQFF.

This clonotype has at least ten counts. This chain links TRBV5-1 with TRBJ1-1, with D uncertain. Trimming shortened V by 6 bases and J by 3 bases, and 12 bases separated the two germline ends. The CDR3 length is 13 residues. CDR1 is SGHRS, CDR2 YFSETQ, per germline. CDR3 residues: CASKEQTYTEAFF. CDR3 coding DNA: TGCGCCAGCAAAGAGCAGACTTACACTGAAGCTTTCTTT.

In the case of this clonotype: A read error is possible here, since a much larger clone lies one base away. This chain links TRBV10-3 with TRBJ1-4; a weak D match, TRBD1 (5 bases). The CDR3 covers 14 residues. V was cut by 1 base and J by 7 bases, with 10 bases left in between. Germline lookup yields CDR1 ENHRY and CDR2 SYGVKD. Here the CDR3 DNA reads TGTGCCATCAGTGAGTTCAAGGGGACTGAAAAACTGTTTTTT. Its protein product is CAISEFKGTEKLFF.

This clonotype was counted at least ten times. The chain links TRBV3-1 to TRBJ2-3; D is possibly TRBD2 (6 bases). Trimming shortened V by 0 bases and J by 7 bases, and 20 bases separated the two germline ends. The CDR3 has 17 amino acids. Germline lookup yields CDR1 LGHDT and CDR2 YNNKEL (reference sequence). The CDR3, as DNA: TGTGCCAGCAGCCAAGAGGGCCAGACTAGGTTTTTAAATACGCAGTATTTT. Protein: CASSQEGQTRFLNTQYF.

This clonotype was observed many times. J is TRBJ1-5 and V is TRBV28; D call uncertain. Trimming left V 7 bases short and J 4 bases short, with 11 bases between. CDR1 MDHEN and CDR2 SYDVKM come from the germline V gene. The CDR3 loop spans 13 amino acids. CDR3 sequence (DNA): TGTGCCAGCATTACCGGGTGGAATCAGCCCCAGCATTTT. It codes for CASITGWNQPQHF.

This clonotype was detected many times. CDR3: CATSDAGTGFSGELFF. The CDR3 DNA reads TGTGCCACCAGTGATGCCGGGACAGGGTTTTCCGGGGAGCTGTTTTTT. The chain uses TRBV24-1 and TRBJ2-2; 9 bases agree with TRBD1. V trimming: 3 bases; J trimming: 6 bases; junction bases outside the gene matches: 7. The CDR3 is 16 amino acids. CDR1 is KGHDR, CDR2 SFDVKD, per germline.

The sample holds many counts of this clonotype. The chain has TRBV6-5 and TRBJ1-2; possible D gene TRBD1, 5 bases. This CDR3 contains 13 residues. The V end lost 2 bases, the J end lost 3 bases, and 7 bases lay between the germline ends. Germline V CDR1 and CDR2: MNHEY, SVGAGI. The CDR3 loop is CASSYGQDYGYTF. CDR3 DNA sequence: TGTGCCAGCAGTTACGGACAAGACTATGGCTACACCTTC.

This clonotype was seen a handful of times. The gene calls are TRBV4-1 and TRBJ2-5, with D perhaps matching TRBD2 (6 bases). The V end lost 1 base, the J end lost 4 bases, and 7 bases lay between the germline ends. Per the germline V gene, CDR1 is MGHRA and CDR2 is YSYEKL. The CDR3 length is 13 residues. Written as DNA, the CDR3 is TGCGCCAGCAGCCAAGGTAGCGGAGAGACCCAGTACTTC. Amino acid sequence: CASSQGSGETQYF.

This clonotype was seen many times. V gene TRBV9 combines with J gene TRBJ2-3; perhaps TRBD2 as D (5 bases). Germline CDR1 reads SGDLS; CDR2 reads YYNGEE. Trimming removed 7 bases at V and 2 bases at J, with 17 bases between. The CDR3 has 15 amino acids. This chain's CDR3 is CASPPSGAPTDTQYF. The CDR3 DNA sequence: TGTGCCAGCCCACCGAGCGGAGCCCCCACAGATACGCAGTATTTT.

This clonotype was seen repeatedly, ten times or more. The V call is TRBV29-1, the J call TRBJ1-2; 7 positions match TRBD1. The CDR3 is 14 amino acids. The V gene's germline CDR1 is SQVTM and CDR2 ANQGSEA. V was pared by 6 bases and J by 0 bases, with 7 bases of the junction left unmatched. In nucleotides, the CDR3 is TGCAGCGTAACCGGGACAGAGACTAACTATGGCTACACCTTC. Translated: CSVTGTETNYGYTF. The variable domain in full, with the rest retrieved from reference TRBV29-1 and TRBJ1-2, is SAVISQKPSRDICQRGTSLTIQCQVDSQVTMMFWYRQQPGQSLTLIATANQGSEATYESGFVIDKFPISRPNLTFSTLTVSNMSPEDSSIYLCSVTGTETNYGYTFGSGTRLTVV.